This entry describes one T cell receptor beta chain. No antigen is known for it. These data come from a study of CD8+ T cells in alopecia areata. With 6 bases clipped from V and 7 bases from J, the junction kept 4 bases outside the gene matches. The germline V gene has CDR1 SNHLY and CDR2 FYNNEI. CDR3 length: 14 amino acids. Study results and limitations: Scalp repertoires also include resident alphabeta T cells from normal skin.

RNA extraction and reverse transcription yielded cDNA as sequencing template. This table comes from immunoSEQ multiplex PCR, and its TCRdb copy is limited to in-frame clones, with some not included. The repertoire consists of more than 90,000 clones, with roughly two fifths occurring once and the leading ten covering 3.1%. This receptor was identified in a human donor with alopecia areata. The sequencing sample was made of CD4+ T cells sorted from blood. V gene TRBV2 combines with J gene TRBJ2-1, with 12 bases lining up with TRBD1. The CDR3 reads CASSRDRGLNEQFF. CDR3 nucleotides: TGTGCCAGCAGCCGGGACAGGGGGCTAAATGAGCAGTTCTTC.